This is a list of T cell receptor beta chains from one sample in a study of blood T cell repertoires in COVID-19. This table comes from immunoSEQ multiplex PCR, and its TCRdb copy is limited to in-frame clones, with some not included. The table has approximately 200,000 clones, approximately 90% seen once. The specimen sequenced was PBMCs or T cells enriched from blood (not recorded which). These receptors all come from a man under 40 who had recovered from COVID-19. CDR3s include the opening cysteine and the closing phenylalanine or tryptophan. The D gene is left open where the match is weak.

cdr3_length,j_call,d_call,v_call,cdr3_aa
13,TRBJ1-6,.,TRBV30,CAWSGDRNSPLHF
19,TRBJ2-1,TRBD2,TRBV6-2/TRBV6-3,CASSHMGKIGVAGNNEQFF
16,TRBJ2-2,.,TRBV10-1,CASSEAGDVNTGELFF
14,TRBJ2-1,TRBD1,TRBV18,CASLMTGGNNEQFF
14,TRBJ2-1,.,TRBV15,CATSRLLDGDEQFF
14,TRBJ2-7,TRBD1,TRBV2,CASKQQGTAYEQYF
14,TRBJ2-1,TRBD2,TRBV29-1,CSGGGTMGKNEQFF
12,TRBJ2-7,.,TRBV25-1,CASSEGTYEQYF
16,TRBJ1-1,TRBD1,TRBV10-3,CAICSGTDRVWDEAFF
14,TRBJ2-7,.,TRBV10-2,CASSEAASSYEQYF
12,TRBJ2-2,TRBD2,TRBV18,CASSTTGTILFF
15,TRBJ1-6,TRBD1,TRBV15,CATSRGGTDNSPLHF
14,TRBJ1-6,TRBD1,TRBV6-5,CASSATGGVSPLHF
18,TRBJ1-4,TRBD1,TRBV6-2/TRBV6-3,CASSPGTGGSATNEKLFF
16,TRBJ2-2,.,TRBV4-3,CASSHNRLTNTGELFF
14,TRBJ2-7,.,TRBV30,CAWTHGGETYEQYF
13,TRBJ2-7,.,TRBV6-6,CASSGSGAYEQYF
15,TRBJ1-2,.,TRBV7-9,CASSLDLSRNYGYTF
18,TRBJ1-3,.,TRBV11-2,CASSLVGRGTYSGNTIYF
13,TRBJ1-1,.,TRBV14,CASSQVRGGEAFF